The rows below give T cell receptor beta chains drawn from one sample of a study of human T cells and chemical hapten exposure. TCRdb fed the RACE reads into MiXCR, producing one record per CDR3 protein. Of more than 250,000 distinct CDR3 sequences in the sample, approximately 7.5% are singletons; the top ten hold approximately 1.2%. The sample consisted of whole blood, taken in connection with sensitization to the hapten diphenylcyclopropenone (DPC). Source of these receptors: a man aged 18 to 30 with alopecia areata. Some clones in this sample may be carry-over from other donors' samples. Both conserved end residues are part of each CDR3. Fields, in order: clone size, V gene, D gene, J gene, CDR3 DNA, CDR3 protein. The D gene is left open where the match is weak. For some rows the clone size is stated as once, few or many, or as a class when expanded; others skip it.

clone size: few; V gene: TRBV10-3; D gene: -; J gene: TRBJ1-6; CDR3 DNA: TGTGCCATCAGTGAGTTGGCAGGGGATTCACCCCTCCACTTT; CDR3 protein: CAISELAGDSPLHF
clone size: -; V gene: TRBV7-2; D gene: -; J gene: TRBJ2-2; CDR3 DNA: TGTGCCAGCAGTCAAGACAACTCGAACACCGGGGAGCTGTTTTTT; CDR3 protein: CASSQDNSNTGELFF
clone size: -; V gene: TRBV10-3; D gene: -; J gene: TRBJ1-2; CDR3 DNA: TGTGCCATCAGTGCGGTCGGAAAGGATGGCTACACCTTC; CDR3 protein: CAISAVGKDGYTF
clone size: -; V gene: TRBV5-1; D gene: TRBD2; J gene: TRBJ2-1; CDR3 DNA: TGCGCCAGCAGCCTGACACTAGCGGGGGGCCATGAGCAGTTCTTC; CDR3 protein: CASSLTLAGGHEQFF
clone size: -; V gene: TRBV4-3; D gene: -; J gene: TRBJ2-7; CDR3 DNA: TGCGCCAGCAGCCAAACGAGAGGGGTCGAGCAGTACTTC; CDR3 protein: CASSQTRGVEQYF
clone size: few; V gene: TRBV5-4; D gene: TRBD1; J gene: TRBJ2-2; CDR3 DNA: TGTGCCAGCAGTCGGGGACAGGAGAACACCGGGGAGCTGTTTTTT; CDR3 protein: CASSRGQENTGELFF
clone size: many; V gene: TRBV28; D gene: -; J gene: TRBJ1-4; CDR3 DNA: TGTGCCAGCAGTTTGGGGTCTAATGAAAAACTGTTTTTT; CDR3 protein: CASSLGSNEKLFF
clone size: -; V gene: TRBV4-3; D gene: -; J gene: TRBJ1-1; CDR3 DNA: TGCGCCAGCAGCCCCCTAAGACGGATGAACACTGAAGCTTTCTTT; CDR3 protein: CASSPLRRMNTEAFF
clone size: few; V gene: TRBV6-2/TRBV6-3; D gene: -; J gene: TRBJ2-3; CDR3 DNA: TGTGCCAGCAGTTACACGGCTAGCACTAGCACAGATACGCAGTATTTT; CDR3 protein: CASSYTASTSTDTQYF
clone size: many; V gene: TRBV28; D gene: -; J gene: TRBJ2-7; CDR3 DNA: TGTGCCAGCAGTTTACCCCTGTATGGGGCCAACGAGCAGTACTTC; CDR3 protein: CASSLPLYGANEQYF
clone size: many; V gene: TRBV28; D gene: -; J gene: TRBJ1-2; CDR3 DNA: TGTGCCAGCAGTTTGACCTATCGGACCCGATATGGCTACACCTTC; CDR3 protein: CASSLTYRTRYGYTF
clone size: many; V gene: TRBV20-1; D gene: -; J gene: TRBJ1-4; CDR3 DNA: TGCAGTGCTATACAACCGGGGGCCCTTAATGAAAAACTGTTTTTT; CDR3 protein: CSAIQPGALNEKLFF
clone size: many; V gene: TRBV5-1; D gene: -; J gene: TRBJ1-6; CDR3 DNA: TGCGCCAGCAGCTTGGCGAAGGGGCGGGTTGATTCACCCCTCCACTTT; CDR3 protein: CASSLAKGRVDSPLHF
clone size: few; V gene: TRBV29-1; D gene: -; J gene: TRBJ2-7; CDR3 DNA: TGCAGCGTTGAAGGTTTAGACAGAGGGACCTACGAGCAGTACTTC; CDR3 protein: CSVEGLDRGTYEQYF
clone size: -; V gene: TRBV20-1; D gene: -; J gene: TRBJ1-2; CDR3 DNA: TGCAGTGCTAGGTTTCGGGGCAACTCCTATGGCTACACCTTC; CDR3 protein: CSARFRGNSYGYTF
clone size: many; V gene: TRBV29-1; D gene: -; J gene: TRBJ2-1; CDR3 DNA: TGCAGCGTTGAAGGTTTTGAGGTTAGCTCCTACAATGAGCAGTTCTTC; CDR3 protein: CSVEGFEVSSYNEQFF
clone size: -; V gene: TRBV7-8; D gene: -; J gene: TRBJ1-2; CDR3 DNA: TGTGCCAGCAGCTTGGAGGCCGGTGGCTACACCTTC; CDR3 protein: CASSLEAGGYTF